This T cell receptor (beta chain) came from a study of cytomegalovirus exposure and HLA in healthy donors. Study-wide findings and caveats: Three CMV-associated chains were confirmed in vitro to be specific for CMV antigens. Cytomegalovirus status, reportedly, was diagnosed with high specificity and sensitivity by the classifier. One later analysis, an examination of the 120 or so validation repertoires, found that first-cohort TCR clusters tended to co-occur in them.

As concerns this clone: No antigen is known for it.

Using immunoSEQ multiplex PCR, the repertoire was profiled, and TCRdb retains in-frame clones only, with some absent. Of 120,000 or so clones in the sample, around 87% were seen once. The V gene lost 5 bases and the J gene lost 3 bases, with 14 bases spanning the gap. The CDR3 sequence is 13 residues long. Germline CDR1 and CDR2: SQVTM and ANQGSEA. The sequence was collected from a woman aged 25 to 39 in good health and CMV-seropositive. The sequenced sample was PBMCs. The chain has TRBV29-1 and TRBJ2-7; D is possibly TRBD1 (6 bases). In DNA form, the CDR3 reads TGCAGCGTTCGAGGCCAGGGGATCTACGAGCAGTACTTC. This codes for CSVRGQGIYEQYF.